The rows below give T cell receptor beta chains drawn from one sample of a study of pediatric ulcerative colitis. Clones were sequenced by immunoSEQ multiplex PCR, and TCRdb holds only the in-frame ones, with some missing. The sample shows more than 35,000 clones, roughly 72% of them seen only once. The source material was gut tissue. All receptors derive from a boy aged 10-17 years with moderate ulcerative colitis. Both conserved end residues are part of each CDR3. D genes are given only for firm matches. Some rows mark clone size as missing; the rest say once, few, many or name a class of expanded clone.

clone size	V gene	J gene	D gene	CDR3 DNA	CDR3 protein
.	TRBV19	TRBJ2-3	TRBD2	TGTGCCAGTAGCCGGGAGGGCCGTATCGATACGCAGTATTTT	CASSREGRIDTQYF
few	TRBV5-1	TRBJ1-2	.	TGCGCCAGCATGGGTTTTAGACAGGTCTTC	CASMGFRQVF
.	TRBV11-3	TRBJ2-7	TRBD1	TGTGCCAGCAGCTTAGATGTGATCGACAGGGACTACGAGCAGTACTTC	CASSLDVIDRDYEQYF
few	TRBV4-1	TRBJ1-2	TRBD1	TGCGCCAGCAGCCAAGATATAAGGGACAGCTATGGCTACACCTTC	CASSQDIRDSYGYTF
.	TRBV4-3	TRBJ2-3	.	TGCGCCAGCAGCCAAGTAGGGGGAGATACGCAGTATTTT	CASSQVGGDTQYF
once	TRBV7-9	TRBJ1-4	.	TGTGCCAGCTGGAAAACCGATGGTGAAAAACTGTTTTTT	CASWKTDGEKLFF
.	TRBV10-3	TRBJ2-7	.	TGTGCCATCAGTGGTGAAGGAACGGGCACCTACGAGCAGTACTTC	CAISGEGTGTYEQYF
.	TRBV4-3	TRBJ1-6	.	TGCGCCAGCAGCAGGAGCTCCTATAATTCACCCCTCCACTTT	CASSRSSYNSPLHF
.	TRBV5-6	TRBJ1-2	.	TGTGCCAGCAGCCCTGACAGCCTCTGGCATGGCTACACCTTC	CASSPDSLWHGYTF
.	TRBV21-1	TRBJ2-7	.	TGTGCCAGCAGCAAAAATTTGTCGGGTTTTCGCGGGACGGGAATGTTAGGCGAGCAGTACTTC	CASSKNLSGFRGTGMLGEQYF
.	TRBV7-8	TRBJ2-1	.	TGTGCCAGCAGCCCGAGAATAATTAGCGATGAGCAGTTCTTC	CASSPRIISDEQFF
.	TRBV7-9	TRBJ2-2	.	TGTGCCAGCAGCTTCCGTGCGGGAAGCTCCGGGGAGCTGTTTTTT	CASSFRAGSSGELFF
.	TRBV7-2	TRBJ2-1	.	TGTGCCAGCAGCTTACAACTAGCACCCCACAATGAGCAGTTCTTC	CASSLQLAPHNEQFF
.	TRBV7-2	TRBJ1-5	TRBD1	TGTGCCAGCAGCTTCGGGACAGGAGGGGATCAGCCCCAGCATTTT	CASSFGTGGDQPQHF
.	TRBV5-1	TRBJ2-1	.	TGCGCCAGCAGCTTGACCGGGGGCCCTTACAATGAGCAGTTCTTC	CASSLTGGPYNEQFF
.	TRBV6-6	TRBJ1-5	TRBD1	TGTGCCAGCAGATGGGACAGAAATCAGCCCCAGCATTTT	CASRWDRNQPQHF
.	TRBV5-6	TRBJ1-2	.	TGTGCCAGCAGCTCGGGTTTTTATGGCTACACCTTC	CASSSGFYGYTF
.	TRBV14	TRBJ2-2	TRBD2	TGTGCCAGCAGCCAAGATATACGCGGGAGCACCGGGGAGCTGTTTTTT	CASSQDIRGSTGELFF
few	TRBV19	TRBJ1-3	.	TGTGCAAGTACCTTGGCCACGGCCGGAAACACCATATATTTT	CASTLATAGNTIYF
few	TRBV5-6	TRBJ2-1	.	TGTGCCAGCAGTTCGGACAGCGAAAATGAGCAGTTCTTC	CASSSDSENEQFF
.	TRBV4-2	TRBJ1-3	.	TGTGCCAGCAGCCCTTATGTGGGAGGCTCTGGAAACACCATATATTTT	CASSPYVGGSGNTIYF
.	TRBV11-2	TRBJ2-1	.	TGTGCCAGCAGCCGACTAGTAGCCAATGAGCAGTTCTTC	CASSRLVANEQFF
.	TRBV18	TRBJ1-2	TRBD1	TGTGCCAGCCGCCAGGGACAGGGGATTAACTATGGCTACACCTTC	CASRQGQGINYGYTF
.	TRBV10-2	TRBJ2-3	.	TGCGCCAGCAGGTCTCAGGGACTTCTATCGGATACGCAGTATTTT	CASRSQGLLSDTQYF
once	TRBV7-6	TRBJ2-7	.	TGTGCCAGCAGCTTAAGCGCCCGCGAGCAGTACTTC	CASSLSAREQYF
.	TRBV4-3	TRBJ2-7	TRBD1	TGCGCCAGCAGCCAGGAACCGGGACAGGGGTACGAGCAGTACTTC	CASSQEPGQGYEQYF
few	TRBV5-4	TRBJ1-4	.	TGTGCCAGCAGCTTAGCCGGGATAGCGGTTTTT	CASSLAGIAVF
.	TRBV5-1	TRBJ2-1	TRBD2	TGCGCCAGCAGCTTAATAGCGGGGGTCCATGAGCAGTTCTTC	CASSLIAGVHEQFF
.	TRBV5-6	TRBJ2-2	.	TGTGCCAGCAGCTTGAACACCGGGGAGCTGTTTTTT	CASSLNTGELFF
.	TRBV18	TRBJ2-7	.	TGTGCCAGCTCACCACCCAGCCAGCTCTCCTACGAGCAGTACTTC	CASSPPSQLSYEQYF
.	TRBV6-6	TRBJ1-5	.	TGTGCCAGCAGCGAACAGGGTGTGAGGAATCAGCCCCAGCATTTT	CASSEQGVRNQPQHF
.	TRBV5-1	TRBJ1-4	TRBD1	TGCGCCAGCAGCACCGGGACAGGGGGTGAAAAACTGTTTTTT	CASSTGTGGEKLFF
.	TRBV5-1	TRBJ1-3	.	TGCGCCAGCAGCTCCCAGGGGACTGGAAACACCATATATTTT	CASSSQGTGNTIYF
.	TRBV30	TRBJ2-3	TRBD2	TGTGCCTGGAGTAGGTGGGGGGAGGGGAGAGATACGCAGTATTTT	CAWSRWGEGRDTQYF
.	TRBV6-5	TRBJ1-2	TRBD1	TGTGCCAGCAGCAACAGGGGAGGAGGTGGCTACACCTTC	CASSNRGGGGYTF
few	TRBV6-1	TRBJ1-2	.	TGTGCCACCAGGGGTAGTGGCTACACCTTC	CATRGSGYTF
.	TRBV5-4	TRBJ1-1	TRBD1	TGTGCCAGCAGCTTTGACAGGGACAACACTGAAGCTTTCTTT	CASSFDRDNTEAFF
.	TRBV6-5	TRBJ2-5	.	TGTGCCAGCAGTTACACGGCGGGGCTCCAAGAGACCCAGTACTTC	CASSYTAGLQETQYF